The present T cell receptor (beta chain) was sequenced within a study of glioma-infiltrating T cells after dendritic cell vaccination. V lost 0 bases, J lost 7 bases, and 12 bases lay in between. Germline-derived CDR1 and CDR2 are PRHDT and FYEKMQ (reference sequence). This CDR3 comprises 14 residues. Blood PBMC samples: pre-vaccination, two weeks post third vaccination, and at tumor progression. Sequencing used immunoSEQ multiplex PCR; TCRdb keeps in-frame clones, though not all of them. The data contain some 70,000 clones, approximately 80% of them singletons. This clone has more than one count but fewer than ten.

The TCR comes from a human donor with glioblastoma. The specimen was blood, collected before dendritic cell vaccination. The chain joins TRBV13 to TRBJ1-2; D is unclear. This CDR3 reads CASSLGLFVSGYTF. The CDR3, as DNA: TGTGCCAGCAGCTTAGGATTGTTTGTTAGTGGCTACACCTTC.